This T cell receptor (beta chain) was retrieved from a study of cytomegalovirus exposure and HLA in healthy donors. In the PCR, 60 Vbeta and 13 Jbeta primers were used. Libraries were prepared by immunoSEQ multiplex PCR; TCRdb keeps only in-frame clonotypes and omits some of them. The sample lists around 210,000 clones, around four fifths seen once, with 0.4% to 0.6% in the top ten. Trimming at V came to 2 bases and at J to 1 base, leaving 4 bases not matched to a gene. Germline CDR1 reads WNHNN; CDR2 reads SYGVQD (reference sequence). The CDR3 length is 16 residues. The TCR sequence derives from a boy between 10 and 17 years old in good health and CMV-seronegative. The sequenced sample was PBMCs. The rearrangement uses TRBV10-1 and TRBJ2-2, with 7 bases lining up with TRBD2. The DNA of the CDR3 is TGCGCCAGCAGTGAGCCGGGGGGACGGAACACCGGGGAGCTGTTTTTT. As protein: CASSEPGGRNTGELFF.